The 32 T cell receptor beta chains in this list originate from one sample, sequenced in a study of tumor-infiltrating lymphocytes in primary liver carcinoma. Total RNA (around 0.45 ug) served as template for TCR beta cDNA synthesis primed by a constant-region primer. What produced the TCR beta libraries was three nested multiplex PCR rounds using slightly modified ARM-PCR. A C-beta reverse primer and TRBV1-TRBV30 forward primers served in each of the first two PCR rounds, at 10 cycles apiece. TCRdb itself ran the multiplex PCR reads through MiXCR, one entry per CDR3 protein. Here the sample spans approximately 340,000 distinct CDR3 sequences, about 61% being singletons. For blood RNA, unsorted whole blood served as the source, and germline DNA was extracted too. Source material: peripheral blood. All receptors derive from a middle-aged man with primary liver carcinoma and hepatitis B virus infection.

V usage is TRBV10-2 and J usage is TRBJ2-5, with TRBD2 matching over 7 bases. Germline V gene data show CDR1 as WSHSY and CDR2 as SAAADI. CDR3 length: 11 residues. V was clipped by 8 bases and J by 5 bases; unmatched bases: 2. CDR3 sequence reads: CASGTTETQYF. CDR3 DNA sequence: TGCGCCAGCGGGACTACTGAGACCCAGTACTTC.

This clonotype appeared a few times. J is TRBJ2-1 and V is TRBV24-1; 14 bases are a match to TRBD2. CDR1 is KGHDR, CDR2 SFDVKD, per germline. V was pared by 11 bases and J by 9 bases, with 5 bases of the junction left unmatched. The CDR3 consists of 13 residues. CDR3 coding DNA: TGTGCCAGTGGACTAGCGGGAGGCGGTGAGCAGTTCTTC. Residues: CASGLAGGGEQFF.

About this clonotype itself: A read error may produce the germline difference seen at one junction end. This sequence joins TRBV10-3 and TRBJ2-2, with TRBD2 as a possible D gene (6 bases). This CDR3 is built from 14 residues. Looked up from germline, CDR1 is ENHRY and CDR2 is SYGVKD. CDR3 loop: CAAEEGANTGELVF. The CDR3 region has the DNA TGTGCCGCCGAGGAGGGAGCTAACACCGGGGAGCTGGTTTTT.

Concerning this clonotype: This may stem from a read error, because a much larger clone lies one nucleotide away. The chain has TRBV5-5 and TRBJ1-5; possible D gene TRBD1, 6 bases. Germline assignment: CDR1 SGHKS and CDR2 YYEKEE (reference sequence). The length of the CDR3 is 15 residues. CDR3 in DNA: TGTCCCAGCAGCTTGGAGGGGACAACCAATCAGCCCCAGCATTTT. Protein: CPSSLEGTTNQPQHF.

V and J are TRBV12-3 or TRBV12-4 and TRBJ2-2; D is unclear. The CDR3 is made up of 11 amino acids. Trimming stripped 7 bases from V and 10 bases from J, with 10 bases between. In DNA, the CDR3 is TGTGCCAGCACCCGCACCATGGAGCTGTTTTTT. It is translated as CASTRTMELFF.

Regarding this clonotype: At one end, the junction sequence differs from germline, possibly due to a read error. J is TRBJ1-5 and V is TRBV11-2; perhaps TRBD1 as D (5 bases). Per germline, CDR1 SGHAT and CDR2 FQNNGV. The CDR3 totals 17 residues. DNA for the CDR3: TGTGCCAGCAGCTTAGGGACCGACAGCCTGGGCAATCCGCCCCAGCATTTT. It specifies CASSLGTDSLGNPPQHF.

The gene calls are TRBV29-1 and TRBJ1-2; no clear D gene. Germline V gives CDR1 SQVTM, CDR2 ANQGSEA. The CDR3 has 12 residues. The CDR3 spells CTVDDISYGYTF. CDR3 DNA: TGCACTGTTGACGACATCAGCTATGGCTACACCTTC.

Points on this clonotype: A clone one base away is much larger, so this may be a read error. This chain links TRBV4-1 with TRBJ2-1; 8 positions match TRBD2. This CDR3 has 15 amino acids. The germline CDR1 and CDR2 sequences are MGHRA and YSYEKL. J was trimmed by 8 bases and V by 10 bases; bases with no gene match: 16. The CDR3 region has the DNA TGCGCCACCACCTTCAGCGGGAGCCGGGGGGATGAGCAGTTCTTC. Residues: CATTFSGSRGDEQFF.

This clonotype was seen once. CDR3 amino acids: CASSSKGGGRIQETQYF. In DNA form, the CDR3 reads TGTGCCAGCTCCTCCAAGGGGGGTGGGAGGATACAAGAGACCCAGTACTTC. The rearrangement joins TRBV5-4 to TRBJ2-5, with D possibly called TRBD1 or TRBD2 (6 bases each). Trimming left V 7 bases short and J 2 bases short, with 24 bases between. The CDR3 extends over 17 amino acids. In germline, CDR1 is SGHNT, CDR2 YYREEE (reference sequence).

The sample holds many counts of this clonotype. V and J are TRBV29-1 and TRBJ1-1; D gene unclear. The germline CDR1 and CDR2 sequences are SQVTM and ANQGSEA. This CDR3 has 9 amino acids. In nucleotides, the CDR3 is TGCAGTGTAGGTACTGAAGCTTTCTTT. Its translation is CSVGTEAFF.

The CDR3 here is CASSYSGTGQGNEKLFF. In nucleotides, the CDR3 is TGTGCCAGCAGTTACTCGGGGACAGGGCAGGGGAATGAAAAACTGTTTTTT. The chain carries TRBV6-5 and TRBJ1-4; 9 nucleotides match TRBD1. Germline values: CDR1 MNHEY, CDR2 SVGAGI. The CDR3 sequence is 17 residues long. V gave up 0 bases and J gave up 5 bases; unmatched junction bases: 7.

Note on this clonotype: A read error may account for a junction end that differs from germline. This CDR3 reads CVSGRGAGYEQYF. The CDR3 DNA is TGTGTCAGCGGCCGGGGCGCTGGATACGAGCAGTACTTC. This rearrangement joins TRBV28 to TRBJ2-7, with D possibly called TRBD1 or TRBD2 (5 bases each). The germline V gene encodes CDR1 MDHEN and CDR2 SYDVKM. The CDR3 is made up of 13 amino acids.

A note on this clonotype: Mismatch with germline at one junction end may stem from a read error. The V and J genes are TRBV12-3 or TRBV12-4 and TRBJ1-5; D unclear. The CDR3 loop spans 15 amino acids. The CDR3: CVSNPAGGGNQPQHF. The CDR3, as DNA: TGTGTCAGCAATCCCGCAGGCGGCGGAAATCAGCCCCAGCATTTT.

This clonotype showed up many times. The chain joins TRBV6-5 to TRBJ2-1, with D unresolved. Germline V CDR1 and CDR2: MNHEY, SVGAGI. The CDR3 has 17 residues. V was pared by 0 bases and J by 6 bases, with 18 bases between. The CDR3 sequence is CASSYSKSPGRVNEQFF. The CDR3 DNA reads as TGTGCCAGCAGTTACTCCAAAAGTCCAGGAAGGGTCAATGAGCAGTTCTTC.

At least ten counts were recorded for this clonotype. V and J are TRBV6-6 and TRBJ2-7; D unclear. V gave up 5 bases and J gave up 6 bases, with 11 bases separating them. CDR1 is MNHNY, CDR2 SVGAGI, per germline (reference sequence). The CDR3 contains 12 residues. Here the CDR3 reads CASSPRISEQYF. In nucleotides, the CDR3 is TGTGCCAGCAGTCCAAGGATTTCCGAGCAGTACTTC.

There are a few counts of this clonotype. CDR3 in DNA: TGTGCCAGCAAGACTACAGGGGTGAACACTGAAGCTTTCTTT. Translated: CASKTTGVNTEAFF. V is TRBV4-2 and J is TRBJ1-1; 7 nucleotides agree with TRBD1. The junction had 5 bases not matched to a gene; V was cut back by 7 bases and J by 0 bases. The V gene's germline CDR1 is LGHNA and CDR2 YNFKEQ. The CDR3 runs to 14 residues.

On this clonotype: A read error may account for a junction end that differs from germline. The chain employs TRBV6-1 and TRBJ1-2; tentatively, D is TRBD1 (6 bases). The CDR3 consists of 15 residues. The germline V gene has CDR1 MNHNS and CDR2 SASEGT. The CDR3 sequence is CASSEQTGGANGYTF. The CDR3 bases are TGTGCCAGTAGTGAGCAGACGGGGGGCGCGAATGGCTACACCTTC.

On this clonotype: In this CDR3 the conserved last residue, phenylalanine or tryptophan, is missing, so a read error is likely. The CDR3 DNA reads as TGCGCCAGCAGCCTCGCCACGACGGCAGCACCCCTCCACCTT. Its protein is CASSLATTAAPLHL. The gene calls are TRBV11-2 and TRBJ1-6; D is undetermined. The CDR3 sequence is 14 residues long. CDR1 is SGHAT, CDR2 FQNNGV, per germline.

V usage is TRBV7-9 and J usage is TRBJ1-5; D uncertain. The DNA end is more similar to TRBJ2-3, so the J call may be wrong. Germline V gene sequence: CDR1 SEHNR, CDR2 FQNEAQ (reference sequence). The CDR3 extends over 13 amino acids. CDR3 amino acids: CASSGSITQPQYF. The CDR3, as DNA: TGTGCCAGCAGTGGCAGTATCACTCAGCCCCAGTATTTT.

The J gene is TRBJ2-5, the V gene TRBV28, with D unclear. Germline-derived CDR1 and CDR2 are MDHEN and SYDVKM. V was pared by 6 bases and J by 7 bases, with 18 bases between. The CDR3 spans 14 residues. CDR3 nucleotides: TGTGCCAGCAGCCATTATTCTGGAGAATGGACCCAGTACTTC. As protein: CASSHYSGEWTQYF.

The J gene is TRBJ1-2, the V gene TRBV12-3 or TRBV12-4; 10 bases match TRBD1. CDR3 length: 14 residues. Trimming removed 6 bases from V and 8 bases from J; junction bases left unmatched: 9. The CDR3 region has the DNA TGTGCCAGCAGCCCCCGGGACAGGGGTTGGGGCTACACCTTC. Translation: CASSPRDRGWGYTF.

About this clonotype: Because the CDR3 is missing its conserved closing phenylalanine or tryptophan, this is likely a read error. The DNA is omitted, as the CDR3 cannot be located on it reliably, and the CDR3 follows TCRdb's listing. The J gene is TRBJ2-1, the V gene TRBV11-2; TRBD2 reflects the table's D call only, with no check against the DNA. With termini counted, the CDR3 has 16 amino acids. CDR1 and CDR2 from the germline V gene are SGHAT and FQNNGV. This CDR3 is CASSLLPSGSNNEKFS.

This sequence joins TRBV11-2 and TRBJ2-7; maybe TRBD2 (6 bases). Germline assignment: CDR1 SGHAT and CDR2 FQNNGV. This CDR3 has 15 amino acids. Trimming removed 11 bases at V and 6 bases at J, with 26 bases between. The DNA of the CDR3 is TGTGCCGTCAGCTCCCTGTCAGGGAGGCCCTGCGAGCAGTACTTC. Protein: CAVSSLSGRPCEQYF. Supplemented by reference TRBV11-2 and TRBJ2-7, the full variable domain reads EAGVAQSPRYKIIEKRQSVAFWCNPISGHATLYWYQQILGQGPKLLIQFQNNGVVDDSQLPKDRFSAERLKGVDSTLKIQPAKLEDSAVYLCAVSSLSGRPCEQYFGPGTRLTVT.

This clonotype came up many times. This chain joins TRBV4-1 and TRBJ1-1; D may be TRBD1 (6 bases). Deletions cut 0 bases from V and 4 bases from J, with 18 bases between. The germline gives CDR1 MGHRA, CDR2 YSYEKL. The CDR3 is 17 amino acids. This CDR3 is CASSQEKVGGQLTEAFF. The CDR3 DNA reads as TGCGCCAGCAGCCAAGAAAAGGTGGGGGGGCAGCTCACTGAAGCTTTCTTT.

Regarding this clonotype: This may be a read error: a much more frequent sequence differs by one nucleotide. This chain links TRBV6-1 with TRBJ1-6, with a tentative D call TRBD1 (5 bases). The germline gives CDR1 MNHNS, CDR2 SASEGT. V was cut by 4 bases and J by 9 bases, with 16 bases left in between. This CDR3 contains 15 residues. CDR3 DNA: TGTGCCAGCAGTGCCCAGAGGGTCCAGGGTTCACCCCTCCACTTT. Its translation: CASSAQRVQGSPLHF.

Of note for this clonotype: This may be a read error, as it is one base from a much larger clone. The missing conserved phenylalanine or tryptophan at the end of this CDR3 makes a read error likely. The genes are TRBV6-2 or TRBV6-3 and TRBJ2-1; tentatively, D is TRBD2 (6 bases). V lost 6 bases, J lost 5 bases, and 20 bases lay in between. Germline V gene data show CDR1 as MNHEY and CDR2 as SVGEGT. The CDR3 contains 16 residues. The CDR3 bases are TGTGCCAGCAGCTACCCAGTGGGCGGGGCCCACAATGAGCAGTTCTTA. As protein: CASSYPVGGAHNEQFL.

This clonotype was detected ten times or more. This chain connects TRBV11-2 to TRBJ2-7, with D perhaps matching TRBD1 (5 bases). Germline lookup yields CDR1 SGHAT and CDR2 FQNNGV. The CDR3 covers 13 residues. The ends were cut back, 4 bases at V and 0 bases at J, with 7 bases in the middle. The CDR3 coding sequence is TGTGCCAGCAGCTGGGGCGACTCCTACGAGCAGTACTTC. Translating gives CASSWGDSYEQYF.

This sequence joins TRBV4-1 and TRBJ2-1; D gene uncertain. The germline V and J ends were trimmed by 0 bases and 15 bases, with 12 bases remaining between them. The germline V gene encodes CDR1 MGHRA and CDR2 YSYEKL. There are 12 residues in the CDR3. DNA of the CDR3: TGCGCCAGCAGCCAAGATGCAGTGACGCGGTTCTTC. It is translated as CASSQDAVTRFF.

This clonotype was picked up one time. This may be a read error: a much more frequent sequence differs by one nucleotide. This chain joins TRBV12-3 or TRBV12-4 and TRBJ2-3; 12 nucleotides agree with TRBD2. There are 17 residues in the CDR3. Trimming at V came to 5 bases and at J to 8 bases, leaving 14 bases not matched to a gene. The CDR3, as DNA: TGTGCCAGCAGTCTCCGATACCTAGCGGGAGGGCCCTTTACGCAGTATTTT. Its translation: CASSLRYLAGGPFTQYF.

The V and J genes are TRBV11-2 and TRBJ2-1, with D perhaps matching TRBD2 (7 bases). The germline V gene has CDR1 SGHAT and CDR2 FQNNGV. The CDR3 is made up of 15 amino acids. Trimming pared 4 bases from V and 14 bases from J, leaving 24 bases between. The CDR3 nucleotides read TGTGCCAGCAGCTCCGGGGCGGGGGCTAAAGACGAGAAGTTCTTC. This sequence encodes CASSSGAGAKDEKFF.

V gene TRBV12-3 or TRBV12-4 combines with J gene TRBJ2-1, with 8 bases aligning to TRBD2. V dropped 8 bases and J dropped 9; count of bases not matched to a gene: 12. The CDR3 has 14 amino acids. This chain's CDR3 is CASGDSGIKGEQFF. The CDR3 coding sequence is TGTGCCAGCGGTGATAGCGGGATTAAAGGTGAGCAGTTCTTC.

This sequence joins TRBV10-2 and TRBJ1-3, with D unresolved. V lost 6 bases to trimming and J lost 1 base, with 10 bases between them. The V gene's germline CDR1 is WSHSY and CDR2 SAAADI. CDR3 length equals 14 residues. The CDR3 loop reads CASRLGQSGNTIYF. CDR3 coding DNA: TGCGCCAGCAGATTAGGGCAGTCTGGAAACACCATATATTTT.